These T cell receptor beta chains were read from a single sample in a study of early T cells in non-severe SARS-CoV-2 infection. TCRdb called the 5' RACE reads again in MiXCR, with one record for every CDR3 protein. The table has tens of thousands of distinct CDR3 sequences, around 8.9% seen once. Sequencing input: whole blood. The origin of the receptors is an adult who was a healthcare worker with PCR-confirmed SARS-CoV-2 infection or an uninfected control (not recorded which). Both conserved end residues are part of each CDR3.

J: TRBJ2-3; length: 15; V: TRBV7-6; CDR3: CASSLNADPPDTQYF
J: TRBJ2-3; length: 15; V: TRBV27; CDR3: CARFWEGTRTDTQYF
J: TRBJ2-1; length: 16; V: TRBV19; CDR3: CASSLPSGSSYNEQFF
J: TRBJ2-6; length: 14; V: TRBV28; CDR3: CASSRGSGANVLTF
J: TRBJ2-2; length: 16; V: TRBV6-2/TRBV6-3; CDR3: CASKRLTSGFTGELFF
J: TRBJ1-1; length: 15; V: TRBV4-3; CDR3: CASSLAVNANTEAFF
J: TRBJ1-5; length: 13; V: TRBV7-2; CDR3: CASSSRQGQPQHF
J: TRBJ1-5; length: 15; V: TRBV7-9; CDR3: CASSQGGFGNQPQHF
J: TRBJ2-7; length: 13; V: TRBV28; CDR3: CATSREQRDEQYF
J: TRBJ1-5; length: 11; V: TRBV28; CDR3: CASGPHEPQHF
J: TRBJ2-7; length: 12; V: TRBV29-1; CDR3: CSVVYSAYEQYF
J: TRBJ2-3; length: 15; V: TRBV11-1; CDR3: CASNELAGGADTQYF
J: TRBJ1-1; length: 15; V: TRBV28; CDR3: CASSLFDGMNTEAFF
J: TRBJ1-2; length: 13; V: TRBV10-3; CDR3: CAISERGTETYTF
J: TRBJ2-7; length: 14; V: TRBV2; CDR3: CASELGLPDYEQYF
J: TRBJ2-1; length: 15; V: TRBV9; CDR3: CASSEWEAPYNEQFF
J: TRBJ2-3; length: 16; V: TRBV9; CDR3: CASSFAQGIGTDTQYF
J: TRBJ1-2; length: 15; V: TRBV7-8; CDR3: CASSLGQGPGYGYTF
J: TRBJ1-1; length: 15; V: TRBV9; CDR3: CASSVASPPNTEAFF
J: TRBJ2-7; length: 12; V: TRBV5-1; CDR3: CASSTEGYEQYF
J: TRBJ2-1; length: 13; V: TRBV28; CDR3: CASSFPSNNEQFF
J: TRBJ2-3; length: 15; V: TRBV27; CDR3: CASSDRGKVTDTQYF
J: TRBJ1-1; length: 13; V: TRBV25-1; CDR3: CASSEFGTTEAFF
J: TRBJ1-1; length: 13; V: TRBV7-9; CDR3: CASSLGSQTEAFF
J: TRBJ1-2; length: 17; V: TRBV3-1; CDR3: CASSQDGGQALDYGYTF
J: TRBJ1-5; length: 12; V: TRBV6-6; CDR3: CASSPSDQAQHF
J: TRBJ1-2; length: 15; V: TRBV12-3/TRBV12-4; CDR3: CASSLRQLPNYGYTF
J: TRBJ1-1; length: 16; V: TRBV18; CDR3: CASSPPDGGIGTEAFF
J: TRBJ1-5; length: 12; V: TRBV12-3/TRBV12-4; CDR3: CASSSVNLPQHF
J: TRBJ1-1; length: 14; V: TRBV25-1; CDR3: CASATGMRTTEAFF
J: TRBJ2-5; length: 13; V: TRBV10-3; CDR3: CAISSQGTETQYF
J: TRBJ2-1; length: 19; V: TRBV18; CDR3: CASSPGIGLAGRGNNEQFF
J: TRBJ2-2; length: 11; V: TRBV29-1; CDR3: CSVRFTGELFF
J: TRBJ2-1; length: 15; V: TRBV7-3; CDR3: CASSSTSGPYNEQFF
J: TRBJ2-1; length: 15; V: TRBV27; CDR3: CASRSLGQGSNEQFF
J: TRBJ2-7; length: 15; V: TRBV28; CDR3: CASSLTGTYTYEQYF
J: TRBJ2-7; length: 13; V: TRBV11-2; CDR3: CASSSGLHYEQYF
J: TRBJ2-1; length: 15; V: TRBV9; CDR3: CASSGAAGVINEQFF
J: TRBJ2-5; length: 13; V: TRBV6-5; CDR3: CAAGWTSGETQYF
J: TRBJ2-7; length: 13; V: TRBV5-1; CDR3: CASSLIQDYEQYF
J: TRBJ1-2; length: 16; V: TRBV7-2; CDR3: CASSLGDYGRVDGYTF
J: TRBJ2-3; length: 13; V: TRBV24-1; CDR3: CASRAGNTDTQYF
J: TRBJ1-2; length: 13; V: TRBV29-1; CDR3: CSVTGIANYGYTF
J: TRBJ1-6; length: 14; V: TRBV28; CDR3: CASSPVSYNSPLHF
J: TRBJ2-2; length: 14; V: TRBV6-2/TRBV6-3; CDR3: CASGTSGSLGELFF
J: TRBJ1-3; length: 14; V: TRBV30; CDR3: CAWRAVHSGNTIYF
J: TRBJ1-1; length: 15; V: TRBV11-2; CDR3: CASSLAAGLDTEAFF
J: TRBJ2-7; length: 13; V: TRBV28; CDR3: CASSLGRNYEQYF